The 14 T cell receptor beta chains reported below all come from one sample, sequenced in a study of beta chain features in type 1 diabetes. Study-wide results and caveats: People with Type 1 diabetes carried modestly yet significantly shorter TCRB CDR3s in all four CD4+ subsets.

For these receptors, no antigen is known. Since all of the isolated RNA was reverse transcribed, expressed TCRB transcripts were what got sequenced. Sequencing used immunoSEQ multiplex PCR; TCRdb keeps in-frame clones, though not all of them. The table records 300,000 to 400,000 clones, approximately 9.7% of them present only once. The sequenced material came from central memory CD4+ T cells from blood. These receptors originate from a man in his thirties or forties with type 1 diabetes.

This clone has just a few counts. The rearrangement joins TRBV6-5 to TRBJ2-5; 9 bases map to TRBD1. Germline V gives CDR1 MNHEY, CDR2 SVGAGI. J was trimmed by 5 bases and V by 5 bases; bases with no gene match: 9. CDR3 length: 15 residues. The CDR3 nucleotides read TGTGCCAGCAGTCCACAACAGGGGGCTCGGGAGACCCAGTACTTC. Translating it yields CASSPQQGARETQYF.

This clone showed up just a few times. This CDR3 reads CASSFRAANTGELFF. In DNA form, the CDR3 reads TGTGCCAGCAGCTTCCGAGCGGCGAACACCGGGGAGCTGTTTTTT. V and J are TRBV5-6 and TRBJ2-2; maybe TRBD2 (5 bases). Germline V gene sequence: CDR1 SGHDT, CDR2 YYEEEE. V lost 2 bases and J 0 bases, leaving 8 bases between the germline ends. The CDR3 is made up of 15 amino acids.

This clone was observed a few times. J is TRBJ2-7 and V is TRBV30; 8 nucleotides agree with TRBD1. Looked up from germline, CDR1 is GTSNPN and CDR2 is SVGIG (reference sequence). Trimming cost V 8 bases and J 5 bases; bases outside gene matches: 11. The CDR3 is 13 amino acids. CDR3 region: CAGDRGRDDEQYF. CDR3 nucleotides: TGTGCCGGTGACAGGGGACGCGACGACGAGCAGTACTTC.

The rearrangement uses TRBV5-1 and TRBJ1-4, with D perhaps TRBD1 (5 bases). The germline V gene has CDR1 SGHRS and CDR2 YFSETQ. V was trimmed by 3 bases and J by 4 bases, leaving 13 bases between them. This CDR3 contains 15 residues. CDR3 region: CASSWGSDSNEKLFF. CDR3 nucleotides: TGCGCCAGCAGCTGGGGAAGCGACAGTAATGAAAAACTGTTTTTT. The full variable domain, with the rest looked up from reference TRBV5-1 and TRBJ1-4, is KAGVTQTPRYLIKTRGQQVTLSCSPISGHRSVSWYQQTPGQGLQFLFEYFSETQRNKGNFPGRFSGRQFSNSRSEMNVSTLELGDSALYLCASSWGSDSNEKLFFGSGTQLSVL.

The chain couples TRBV7-9 to TRBJ2-5; weak D call: TRBD1 (5 bases). The CDR3 loop spans 13 amino acids. The germline CDR1 and CDR2 sequences are SEHNR and FQNEAQ (reference sequence). The ends were cut back, 4 bases at V and 4 bases at J, with 10 bases in the middle. Here the CDR3 reads CASSWGLGETQYF. For the CDR3, the DNA is TGTGCCAGCAGCTGGGGCCTGGGAGAGACCCAGTACTTC.

This clone was seen a handful of times. The chain uses TRBV11-3 and TRBJ2-1; D possibly corresponds to TRBD2 (6 bases). Germline values: CDR1 SGHNT, CDR2 YENEEA. The CDR3 has 14 residues. Trimming removed 1 base at V and 5 bases at J, with 9 bases between. The CDR3 sequence is CASSLAGGDNEQFF. The CDR3 DNA sequence: TGTGCCAGCAGCTTAGCGGGCGGGGACAATGAGCAGTTCTTC. Filled out from reference TRBV11-3 and TRBJ2-1, the complete variable domain reads EAGVVQSPRYKIIEKKQPVAFWCNPISGHNTLYWYLQNLGQGPELLIRYENEEAVDDSQLPKDRFSAERLKGVDSTLKIQPAELGDSAVYLCASSLAGGDNEQFFGPGTRLTVL.

This clone was observed a handful of times. V is TRBV19 and J is TRBJ2-7; D tentatively reads TRBD1 or TRBD2 (5 bases each). Germline V gives CDR1 LNHDA, CDR2 SQIVND (reference sequence). This CDR3 spans 15 amino acids. Trimming removed 5 bases at V and 0 bases at J, with 14 bases between. CDR3 residues: CASSAGTGRSYEQYF. CDR3 DNA sequence: TGTGCCAGTAGTGCCGGGACGGGCCGCTCCTACGAGCAGTACTTC.

This clone has only a few counts. The J gene is TRBJ2-3, the V gene TRBV9; 9 bases agree with TRBD2. V lost 0 bases, J lost 5 bases, and 7 bases stayed unmatched. The CDR3 is 16 amino acids. Germline assignment: CDR1 SGDLS and CDR2 YYNGEE. This CDR3 is CASSVAARGGGDTQYF. DNA of the CDR3: TGTGCCAGCAGCGTAGCGGCGCGGGGGGGCGGAGATACGCAGTATTTT. The full variable domain, with the rest looked up from reference TRBV9 and TRBJ2-3, is DSGVTQTPKHLITATGQRVTLRCSPRSGDLSVYWYQQSLDQGLQFLIQYYNGEERAKGNILERFSAQQFPDLHSELNLSSLELGDSALYFCASSVAARGGGDTQYFGPGTRLTVL.

At least ten counts were recorded for this clone. The chain has TRBV19 and TRBJ1-4; D is undetermined. V was shortened by 7 bases and J by 0 bases, with 9 bases between the two germline ends. Germline CDR1 LNHDA, CDR2 SQIVND (reference sequence). This CDR3 region has 14 residues. CDR3 nucleotides: TGTGCCAGTACCGTAGCTGCAACTAATGAAAAACTGTTTTTT. This translates into CASTVAATNEKLFF.

The table lists this clone with a few counts. The chain has TRBV5-1 and TRBJ2-3, with D possibly being TRBD2 (5 bases). V dropped 4 bases and J dropped 4 bases, with 19 bases sitting between them. CDR3 size: 16 residues. The germline V gene has CDR1 SGHRS and CDR2 YFSETQ. CDR3 region: CASSPELGLGSDTQYF. For the CDR3, the DNA is TGCGCCAGCAGCCCAGAACTAGGGCTGGGTTCAGATACGCAGTATTTT.

This clone was seen more than once but under ten times. This chain joins TRBV9 and TRBJ1-1; D call uncertain. Germline CDR1 reads SGDLS; CDR2 reads YYNGEE. The germline V and J ends were trimmed by 6 bases and 1 base, with 13 bases remaining between them. The CDR3 has 14 residues. The CDR3 DNA follows: TGTGCCAGCAACATTGGGCTCGGGAACACTGAAGCTTTCTTT. Protein product: CASNIGLGNTEAFF.

The rearrangement joins TRBV9 to TRBJ1-1, with 12 positions matching TRBD1. The junction had 13 bases not matched to a gene; V was cut back by 4 bases and J by 3 bases. Germline-derived CDR1 and CDR2 are SGDLS and YYNGEE. The length of the CDR3 is 18 residues. CDR3 residues: CASSITSGTGGADTEAFF. The CDR3 bases are TGTGCCAGCAGCATCACTTCAGGGACAGGGGGCGCGGACACTGAAGCTTTCTTT. Full variable domain (rest looked up from reference TRBV9 and TRBJ1-1): DSGVTQTPKHLITATGQRVTLRCSPRSGDLSVYWYQQSLDQGLQFLIQYYNGEERAKGNILERFSAQQFPDLHSELNLSSLELGDSALYFCASSITSGTGGADTEAFFGQGTRLTVV.

The chain recombines TRBV5-1 with TRBJ1-1; tentative D call: TRBD1 (5 bases). The CDR3 is 13 residues long. The germline gives CDR1 SGHRS, CDR2 YFSETQ. Trimming took off 4 bases at V and 1 base at J, with 8 bases between the two ends. In nucleotides, the CDR3 is TGCGCCAGCAGCGTTGACAGGAACACTGAAGCTTTCTTT. It yields the protein CASSVDRNTEAFF.

This clone was seen a few times. The chain uses TRBV5-1 and TRBJ2-7; unclear D gene. The length of the CDR3 is 12 residues. Trimming removed 2 bases at V and 6 bases at J, with 9 bases between. Looked up from germline, CDR1 is SGHRS and CDR2 is YFSETQ. In DNA form, the CDR3 reads TGCGCCAGCAGCTTCGAAGGAACCGAGCAGTACTTC. Translation: CASSFEGTEQYF.